The following is a TCR beta chain sequence with its context. This sample stems from a study of blood T cell repertoires in COVID-19. Overall study: The United States, Italy and Spain supplied acute and convalescent COVID-19 samples. In each case, the material was cDNA or gDNA derived from T cells, B-cell-depleted T cells, or PBMCs.

The CDR3 contains 14 residues. Germline CDR1 SEHNR, CDR2 FQNEAQ (reference sequence). V trimming: 5 bases; J trimming: 4 bases; junction bases outside the gene matches: 5. Original processing methods: Using reference gene primer amplification, nucleated cell counts were estimated. Generated by immunoSEQ multiplex PCR, the TCRdb table keeps only in-frame clones and is missing some. V and J calls plus clone size are reproduced from that table; the DNA served to infer D and trimming. The data show around 370,000 clones, roughly 90% seen once. Seattle patients were enrolled while actively infected and followed longitudinally.

Sequenced input: peripheral blood. This receptor was identified in a woman aged 70-85 years with COVID-19, enrolled during active disease. The chain employs TRBV7-9 and TRBJ1-5; 7 bases line up with TRBD1. CDR3 region: CASSPGTVNQPQHF. As DNA, the CDR3 is TGTGCCAGCAGCCCTGGGACAGTTAATCAGCCCCAGCATTTT.